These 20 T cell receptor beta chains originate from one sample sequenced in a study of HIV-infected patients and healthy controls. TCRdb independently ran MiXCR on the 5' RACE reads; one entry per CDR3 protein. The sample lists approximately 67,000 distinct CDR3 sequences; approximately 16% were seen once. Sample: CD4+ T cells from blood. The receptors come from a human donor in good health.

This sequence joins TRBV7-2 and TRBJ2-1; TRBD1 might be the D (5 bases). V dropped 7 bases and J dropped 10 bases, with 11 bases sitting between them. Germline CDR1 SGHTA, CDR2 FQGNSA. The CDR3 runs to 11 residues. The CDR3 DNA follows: TGTGCCAGCATCAGACAGAAAGAGCAGTTCTTC. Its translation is CASIRQKEQFF. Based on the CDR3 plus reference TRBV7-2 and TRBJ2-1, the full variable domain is GAGVSQSPSNKVTEKGKDVELRCDPISGHTALYWYRQSLGQGLEFLIYFQGNSAPDKSGLPSDRFSAERTGGSVSTLTIQRTQQEDSAVYLCASIRQKEQFFGPGTRLTVL.

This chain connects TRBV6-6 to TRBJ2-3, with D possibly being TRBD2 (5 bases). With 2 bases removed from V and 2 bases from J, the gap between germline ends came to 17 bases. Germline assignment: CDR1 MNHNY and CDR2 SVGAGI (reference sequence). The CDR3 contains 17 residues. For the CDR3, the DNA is TGTGCCAGCAGTTACCTCCCTAGCAGCCAGATCACAGATACGCAGTATTTT. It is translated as CASSYLPSSQITDTQYF.

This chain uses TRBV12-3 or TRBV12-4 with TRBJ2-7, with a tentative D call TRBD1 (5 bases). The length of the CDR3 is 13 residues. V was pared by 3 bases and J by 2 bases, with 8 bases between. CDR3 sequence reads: CASSFDRPYEQYF. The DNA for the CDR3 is TGTGCCAGCAGTTTCGACAGACCCTACGAGCAGTACTTC.

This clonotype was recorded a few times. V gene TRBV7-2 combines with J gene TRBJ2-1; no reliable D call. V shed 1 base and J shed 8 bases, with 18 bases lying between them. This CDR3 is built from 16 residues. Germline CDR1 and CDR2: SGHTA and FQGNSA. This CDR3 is CASSLEQPTVTHEQFF. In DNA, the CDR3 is TGTGCCAGCAGCTTAGAACAGCCTACGGTCACCCATGAGCAGTTCTTC.

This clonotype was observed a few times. The CDR3 DNA reads as TGCAGTGCTCCTATAGCGGGAGGACCAGATACGCAGTATTTT. Translated: CSAPIAGGPDTQYF. The rearrangement links TRBV20-1 to TRBJ2-3; 10 bases line up with TRBD2. Germline V gives CDR1 DFQATT, CDR2 SNEGSKA (reference sequence). The V segment lost 5 bases and the J segment 4 bases; nucleotides outside the gene matches: 6. This CDR3 is 14 amino acids long.

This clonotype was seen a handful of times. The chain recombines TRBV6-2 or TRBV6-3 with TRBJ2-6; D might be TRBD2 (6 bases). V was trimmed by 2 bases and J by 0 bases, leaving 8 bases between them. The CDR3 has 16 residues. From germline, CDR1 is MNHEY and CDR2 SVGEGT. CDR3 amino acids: CASSYGRGSGANVLTF. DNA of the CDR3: TGTGCCAGCAGTTACGGGCGGGGCTCTGGGGCCAACGTCCTGACTTTC.

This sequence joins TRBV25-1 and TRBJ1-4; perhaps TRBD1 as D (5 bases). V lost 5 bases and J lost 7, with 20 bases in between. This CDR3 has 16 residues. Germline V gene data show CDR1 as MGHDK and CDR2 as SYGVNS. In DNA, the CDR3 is TGTGCCAGCAGTCCTACGGGGGGGGTACCCCGTGAAAAACTGTTTTTT. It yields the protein CASSPTGGVPREKLFF.

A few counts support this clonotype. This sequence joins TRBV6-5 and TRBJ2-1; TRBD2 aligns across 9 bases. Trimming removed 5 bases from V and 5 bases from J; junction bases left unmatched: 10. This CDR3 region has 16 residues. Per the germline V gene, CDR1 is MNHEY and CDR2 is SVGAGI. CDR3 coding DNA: TGTGCCAGCAGTCAGACCGGACTAGCGAGAAACAATGAGCAGTTCTTC. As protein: CASSQTGLARNNEQFF.

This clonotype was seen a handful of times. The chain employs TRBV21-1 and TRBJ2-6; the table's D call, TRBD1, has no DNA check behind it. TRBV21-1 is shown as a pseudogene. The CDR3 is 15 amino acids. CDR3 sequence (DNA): TGTGCCAGCATCGGGACAGGCATATGTGCCAACGTCCTGACTTTC. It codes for CASIGTGICANVLTF.

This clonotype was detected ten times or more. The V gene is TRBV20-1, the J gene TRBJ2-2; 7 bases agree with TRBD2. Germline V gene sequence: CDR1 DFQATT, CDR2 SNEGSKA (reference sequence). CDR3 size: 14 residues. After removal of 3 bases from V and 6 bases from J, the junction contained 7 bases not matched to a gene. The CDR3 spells CSARFGGDPGELFF. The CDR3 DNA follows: TGCAGTGCTAGGTTTGGGGGGGATCCCGGGGAGCTGTTTTTT.

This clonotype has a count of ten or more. CDR3 nucleotides: TGTGCCACCAGCAGAGATTTTGGGACAGCTGAAGCTTTCTTT. This translates into CATSRDFGTAEAFF. This chain uses TRBV15 with TRBJ1-1; TRBD1 agrees at 7 bases. Trimming cost V 0 bases and J 6 bases; bases outside gene matches: 4. Looked up from germline, CDR1 is LNHNV and CDR2 is YYDKDF (reference sequence). This CDR3 comprises 14 residues.

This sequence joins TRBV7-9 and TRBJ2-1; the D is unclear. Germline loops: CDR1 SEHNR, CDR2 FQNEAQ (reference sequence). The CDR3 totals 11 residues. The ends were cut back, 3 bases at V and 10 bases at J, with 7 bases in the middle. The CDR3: CASSLSGEQFF. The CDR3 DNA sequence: TGTGCCAGCAGCTTGTCAGGAGAGCAGTTCTTC.

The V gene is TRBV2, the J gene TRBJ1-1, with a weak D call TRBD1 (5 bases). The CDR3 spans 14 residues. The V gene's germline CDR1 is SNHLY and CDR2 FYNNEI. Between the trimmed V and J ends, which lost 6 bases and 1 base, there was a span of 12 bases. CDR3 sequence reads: CASRGPDRNTEAFF. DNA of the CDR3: TGTGCCAGCAGGGGACCTGACAGGAACACTGAAGCTTTCTTT.

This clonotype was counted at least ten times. This CDR3 reads CASKRQGINEKLFF. The CDR3 DNA reads TGTGCCAGCAAGAGACAGGGGATTAATGAAAAACTGTTTTTT. The chain couples TRBV2 to TRBJ1-4, with TRBD1 matching 8 bases. The CDR3 length is 14 residues. The germline V gene has CDR1 SNHLY and CDR2 FYNNEI. J gave up 4 bases and V 7 bases, and 5 bases lay outside the gene matches.

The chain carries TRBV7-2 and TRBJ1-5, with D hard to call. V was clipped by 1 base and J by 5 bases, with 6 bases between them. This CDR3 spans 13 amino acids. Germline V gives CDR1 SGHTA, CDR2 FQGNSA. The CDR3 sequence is CASSLVPDQPQHF. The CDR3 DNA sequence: TGTGCCAGCAGCTTAGTTCCCGATCAGCCCCAGCATTTT.

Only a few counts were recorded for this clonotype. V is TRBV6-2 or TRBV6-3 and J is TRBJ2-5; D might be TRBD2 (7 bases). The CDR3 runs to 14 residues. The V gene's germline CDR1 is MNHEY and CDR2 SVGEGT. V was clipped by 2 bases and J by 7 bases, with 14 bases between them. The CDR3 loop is CASSYAGAEATQYF. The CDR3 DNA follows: TGTGCCAGCAGTTACGCGGGGGCGGAGGCGACCCAGTACTTC.

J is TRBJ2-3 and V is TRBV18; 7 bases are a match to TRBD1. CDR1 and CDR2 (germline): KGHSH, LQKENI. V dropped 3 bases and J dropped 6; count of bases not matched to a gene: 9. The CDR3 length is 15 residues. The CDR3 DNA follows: TGTGCCAGCTCACCGGGCAAGGCACAGGGGGATACGCAGTATTTT. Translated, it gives CASSPGKAQGDTQYF.

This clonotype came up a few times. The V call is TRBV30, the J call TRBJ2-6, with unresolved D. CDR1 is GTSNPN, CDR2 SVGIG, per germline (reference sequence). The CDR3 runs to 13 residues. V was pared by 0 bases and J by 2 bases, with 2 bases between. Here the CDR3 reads CAWSVPGANVLTF. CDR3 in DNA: TGTGCCTGGAGTGTACCTGGGGCCAACGTCCTGACTTTC.

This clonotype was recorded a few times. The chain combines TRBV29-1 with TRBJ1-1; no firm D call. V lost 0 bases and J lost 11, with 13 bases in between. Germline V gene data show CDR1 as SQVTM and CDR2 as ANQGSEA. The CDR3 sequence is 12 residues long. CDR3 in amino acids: CSVEERLMRAFF. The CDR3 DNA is TGCAGCGTTGAAGAGCGGCTCATGAGGGCTTTCTTT.

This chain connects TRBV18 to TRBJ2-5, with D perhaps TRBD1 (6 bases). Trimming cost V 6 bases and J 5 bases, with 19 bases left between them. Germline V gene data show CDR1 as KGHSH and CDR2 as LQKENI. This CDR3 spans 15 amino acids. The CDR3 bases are TGTGCCAGCTCCCTCACGACAGGTTGGTCCGAGACCCAGTACTTC. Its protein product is CASSLTTGWSETQYF.